The sequence of this TCR beta chain was determined in a study of shared clonotypes between healthy human individuals. The data were produced by immunoSEQ multiplex PCR, yet TCRdb's version contains in-frame clones alone and is incomplete. The sample holds about 710,000 clones, 72% seen once. V was shortened by 3 bases and J by 0 bases, with 15 bases between the two germline ends. Germline CDR1 MGHRA, CDR2 YSYEKL. The CDR3 length is 17 residues. The source is a woman in her 30s in good health. Material for sequencing was memory CD4+ T cells sorted from blood. As for subset: CD45RA-negative fraction. V gene TRBV4-1 combines with J gene TRBJ1-5, with D perhaps matching TRBD1 (5 bases). CDR3 nucleotide sequence: TGCGCCAGCAGCCAGGAGAAAACAGGATTTAGCAATCAGCCCCAGCATTTT. It yields the protein CASSQEKTGFSNQPQHF.